A selection of T cell receptor beta chains follows, all from one sample in a study of blood T cell repertoires in COVID-19. TCRdb's table, derived via immunoSEQ multiplex PCR, lists solely in-frame clones and lacks some. The top ten clones hold approximately 2.1% of a sample with roughly 240,000 clones, 86% of them seen once. The specimen was PBMCs or T cells enriched from blood (not recorded which). The receptors originated from a woman aged 45-65 years who had recovered from COVID-19. The CDR3 runs from the conserved cysteine through the conserved F or W. A D gene is named only where the DNA matches it firmly. Expanded clones are given a class, and other clones once, few, many or no size at all.

TRBD1	NA	TRBV4-3	TRBJ1-1	CASSQGTGGWNTEAFF	TGCGCCAGCAGCCAAGGTACAGGGGGATGGAACACTGAAGCTTTCTTT
NA	NA	TRBV18	TRBJ1-4	CASSFTQGYNEKLFF	TGTGCCAGCTCATTCACGCAGGGTTATAATGAAAAACTGTTTTTT
NA	NA	TRBV6-5	TRBJ1-4	CASRKHWTVYEELFF	TGTGCCAGCAGAAAACATTGGACAGTTTATGAGGAACTGTTTTTT
TRBD1	NA	TRBV6-5	TRBJ1-6	CATTGQALNSPLHF	TGTGCCACCACGGGACAGGCTCTTAATTCACCCCTCCACTTT
NA	NA	TRBV5-4	TRBJ2-5	CASSLAASSGETQYF	TGTGCCAGCAGCTTGGCGGCGTCATCGGGGGAGACCCAGTACTTC
NA	NA	TRBV30	TRBJ1-5	CAWAGGGQPQHF	TGTGCCTGGGCCGGCGGGGGTCAGCCCCAGCATTTT
TRBD1	NA	TRBV18	TRBJ2-7	CASSSNTGDGYYEQYF	TGTGCCAGCTCATCAAACACAGGGGACGGGTACTACGAGCAGTACTTC
TRBD1	few	TRBV4-1	TRBJ2-7	CASSQWPHGQGRVEQYF	TGCGCCAGCAGCCAATGGCCCCACGGACAGGGAAGAGTCGAGCAGTACTTC
NA	NA	TRBV4-3	TRBJ1-6	CASSRLGSSPLHF	TGCGCCAGCAGCCGCTTGGGCAGTTCACCCCTCCACTTT
NA	NA	TRBV4-1	TRBJ2-1	CASSQVDWSRANEQFF	TGCGCCAGCAGCCAGGTCGACTGGTCCCGAGCGAATGAGCAGTTCTTC
TRBD1	NA	TRBV5-6	TRBJ2-7	CASSPSWFGTGDEQYF	TGTGCCAGCAGCCCGTCTTGGTTTGGGACAGGGGACGAGCAGTACTTC
TRBD2	NA	TRBV7-9	TRBJ2-7	CASSKNSGEAAYEQYF	TGTGCCAGCAGCAAGAATAGCGGGGAGGCGGCCTACGAGCAGTACTTC
NA	NA	TRBV3-1/TRBV3-2	TRBJ1-1	CASSQVFRGRRVGTEAFF	NA
TRBD1	NA	TRBV25-1	TRBJ1-6	CASSGPTGGYSPLHF	TGTGCCAGCAGTGGACCGACAGGGGGTTATTCACCCCTCCACTTT
NA	NA	TRBV6-2/TRBV6-3	TRBJ1-5	CASSYLGPDQPQHF	TGTGCCAGCAGTTACTTGGGGCCGGATCAGCCCCAGCATTTT
NA	NA	TRBV4-1	TRBJ2-7	CASSQELRSTYEQYF	TGCGCCAGCAGCCAAGAGCTTAGGAGCACCTACGAGCAGTACTTC
TRBD2	NA	TRBV3-1/TRBV3-2	TRBJ2-1	CASSQDRLAEIPTYNEQFF	TGTGCCAGCAGCCAAGATAGACTAGCAGAAATCCCAACCTACAATGAGCAGTTCTTC
TRBD2	few	TRBV5-1	TRBJ2-3	CASSSLAGFSTDTQYF	TGCGCCAGCAGCTCCCTAGCGGGGTTTAGCACAGATACGCAGTATTTT
NA	NA	TRBV3-1/TRBV3-2	TRBJ1-4	CASSQGGGTTNEKLFF	TGTGCCAGCAGCCAAGGGGGCGGCACAACTAATGAAAAACTGTTTTTT